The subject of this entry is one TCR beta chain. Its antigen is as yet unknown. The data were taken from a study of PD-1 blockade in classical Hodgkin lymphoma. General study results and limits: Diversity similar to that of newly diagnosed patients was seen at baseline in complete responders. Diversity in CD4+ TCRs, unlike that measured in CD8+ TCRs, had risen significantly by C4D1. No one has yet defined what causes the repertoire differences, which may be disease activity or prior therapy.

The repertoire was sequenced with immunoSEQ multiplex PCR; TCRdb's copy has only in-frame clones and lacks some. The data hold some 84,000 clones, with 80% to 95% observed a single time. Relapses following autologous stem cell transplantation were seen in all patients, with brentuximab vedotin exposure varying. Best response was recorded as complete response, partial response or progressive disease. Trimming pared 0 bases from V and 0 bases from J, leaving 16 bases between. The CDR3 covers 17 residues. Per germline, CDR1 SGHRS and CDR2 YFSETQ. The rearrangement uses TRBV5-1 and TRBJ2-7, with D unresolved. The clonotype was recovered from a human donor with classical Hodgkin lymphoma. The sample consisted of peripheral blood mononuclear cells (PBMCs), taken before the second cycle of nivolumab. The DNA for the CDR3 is TGCGCCAGCAGCTTGGAGGCTTTAATCGATTACTCCTACGAGCAGTACTTC. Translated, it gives CASSLEALIDYSYEQYF.